The rows below give T cell receptor beta chains drawn from one sample of a study of blood T cell repertoires in COVID-19. The data were produced by immunoSEQ multiplex PCR, yet TCRdb's version contains in-frame clones alone and is incomplete. The data contain roughly 41,000 clones, approximately 74% of them seen just once; the ten biggest clones take up roughly a tenth. Sequenced sample: peripheral blood. All receptors come from a man between 65 and 79 years old with COVID-19, enrolled during active disease. The CDR3 runs from the conserved cysteine through the conserved F or W. The order of the fields is J gene, V gene, D gene, clone size, CDR3 protein, CDR3 DNA. A D gene is named only where the DNA matches it firmly. Part of the rows lack a size; the others show once, few, many or a class for expanded clones.

TRBJ1-2,TRBV28,-,-,CASSSEGYTF,TGTGCCAGCAGTTCAGAAGGCTACACCTTC
TRBJ2-7,TRBV4-2,TRBD2,-,CASSRSGLAGGLLGNYEQYF,TGTGCCAGCAGCCGGTCGGGACTAGCGGGGGGTCTGTTGGGGAACTACGAGCAGTACTTC
TRBJ2-1,TRBV12-5,-,-,CASGPGPSHNEQFF,TGTGCTAGTGGTCCCGGTCCATCCCACAATGAGCAGTTCTTC
TRBJ1-1,TRBV6-5,-,-,CASRTRVNTEAFF,TGTGCCAGTCGGACTCGGGTGAACACTGAAGCTTTCTTT
TRBJ2-5,TRBV7-6,-,-,CASSVLRGSGETQYF,TGTGCCAGCAGCGTACTCAGGGGATCGGGGGAGACCCAGTACTTC
TRBJ1-5,TRBV2,-,-,CASSDEGLPPQHF,TGTGCCAGCAGTGACGAGGGTTTGCCGCCCCAGCATTTT
TRBJ2-1,TRBV29-1,-,once,CSVEGSPGDRVNEQFF,TGCAGCGTTGAGGGGAGCCCGGGGGATAGGGTAAATGAGCAGTTCTTC
TRBJ2-2,TRBV4-1,-,-,CASSQDSSSRTGELFF,TGCGCCAGCAGCCAAGATTCATCTAGCCGAACCGGGGAGCTGTTTTTT
TRBJ1-1,TRBV15,TRBD1,-,CATSTKGQGPVRAEAFF,TGTGCCACCAGTACCAAGGGACAGGGGCCTGTCAGGGCTGAAGCTTTCTTT
TRBJ1-2,TRBV6-5,-,-,CAITNDRTGGYTF,TGTGCCATTACAAACGACCGCACGGGGGGCTACACCTTC
TRBJ2-1,TRBV10-1,-,medium-sized,CASSPRAYNEQFF,TGCGCCAGCAGTCCCAGGGCGTACAATGAGCAGTTCTTC
TRBJ2-7,TRBV19,-,-,CASGAYEQYF,TGTGCCAGTGGGGCGTACGAGCAGTACTTC
TRBJ1-5,TRBV7-2,-,few,CASSTNNGNQPQHF,TGTGCCAGCAGCACTAACAATGGCAATCAGCCCCAGCATTTT
TRBJ2-1,TRBV19,TRBD2,-,CASSIAGAGGQFFF,TGTGCCAGTAGTATAGCTGGGGCGGGGGGCCAGTTTTTCTTC
TRBJ1-2,TRBV28,-,-,CASSLKAGYGYTF,TGTGCCAGCAGTTTAAAGGCAGGGTATGGCTACACCTTC
TRBJ2-7,TRBV29-1,-,few,CSVSPGSYEQYF,TGCAGCGTGTCCCCAGGCTCCTACGAGCAGTACTTC
TRBJ1-3,TRBV12-3/TRBV12-4,TRBD1,-,CATTDRVANTIYF,TGTGCCACCACGGACAGGGTTGCAAACACCATATATTTT
TRBJ2-7,TRBV29-1,-,few,CGIRTRSSYEQYF,TGTGGCATCCGTACTAGAAGCTCCTACGAGCAGTACTTC
TRBJ1-5,TRBV6-6,TRBD1,-,CASGDRGWEKEPQHF,TGTGCCAGCGGAGACAGGGGGTGGGAGAAGGAGCCCCAGCATTTT
TRBJ2-2,TRBV28,TRBD2,-,CASSLGLLGELFF,TGTGCCAGCAGTTTGGGACTACTCGGGGAGCTGTTTTTT
TRBJ2-1,TRBV11-3,TRBD2,few,CASSLGLAGPNEQFF,TGTGCCAGCAGCTTAGGGCTAGCGGGGCCCAATGAGCAGTTCTTC
TRBJ2-7,TRBV29-1,-,-,CSVPASGYEQYF,TGCAGCGTGCCTGCTTCAGGGTACGAGCAGTACTTC
TRBJ2-3,TRBV24-1,TRBD2,-,CATSVGSSGGAWDTQYF,TGTGCCACCAGTGTAGGAAGTAGCGGGGGGGCCTGGGATACGCAGTATTTT
TRBJ1-2,TRBV6-5,-,-,CASAGVPNYGYTF,TGTGCCAGCGCGGGGGTCCCTAACTATGGCTACACCTTC
TRBJ2-1,TRBV7-8,-,-,CASSFSGNNEQFF,TGTGCCAGCAGCTTTAGCGGAAACAATGAGCAGTTCTTC
TRBJ2-2,TRBV11-3,-,-,CASSLRGLAGTGELFF,TGTGCCAGCAGCTTAAGGGGCTTGGCTGGCACCGGGGAGCTGTTTTTT
TRBJ1-1,TRBV6-5,-,-,CASSYWGRPNTEAFF,TGTGCCAGCAGTTACTGGGGCAGGCCGAACACTGAAGCTTTCTTT
TRBJ1-1,TRBV27,TRBD1,-,CASSFDRVNTEAFF,TGTGCCAGCAGTTTCGACAGGGTGAACACTGAAGCTTTCTTT
TRBJ1-6,TRBV18,-,-,CASSLGGDSPLHF,TGTGCCAGCTCCCTGGGGGGAGACTCACCCCTCCACTTT
TRBJ2-7,TRBV7-2,TRBD2,-,CASSLYSSGLYEQYF,TGTGCCAGCAGCTTATATTCTAGCGGCCTCTACGAGCAGTACTTC
TRBJ2-7,TRBV11-2,-,-,CASSPLAARGEQYF,TGTGCCAGCAGCCCCCTAGCGGCAAGGGGGGAGCAGTACTTC
TRBJ1-1,TRBV2,TRBD1,-,CASGGQPNTEAFF,TGTGCCAGCGGGGGACAGCCGAACACTGAAGCTTTCTTT
TRBJ1-2,TRBV5-5,-,few,CASSHREGSGYTF,TGTGCCAGCAGCCACCGCGAGGGCTCTGGCTACACCTTC
TRBJ1-4,TRBV18,TRBD1,-,CASSPSRDRVGPTNEKLFF,TGTGCCAGCTCACCCTCCCGGGACAGGGTGGGACCAACTAATGAAAAACTGTTTTTT
TRBJ1-6,TRBV9,-,-,CASSVGGQPGGALHF,TGTGCCAGCAGCGTGGGGGGGCAGCCCGGAGGAGCCCTCCACTTT
TRBJ1-1,TRBV9,-,-,CASSVTNGGTEAFF,TGTGCCAGCAGCGTAACGAACGGGGGCACTGAAGCTTTCTTT
TRBJ2-7,TRBV30,TRBD1,-,CAWGGQGHEQYF,TGTGCCTGGGGGGGACAGGGGCACGAGCAGTACTTC
TRBJ1-5,TRBV15,TRBD1,-,CATARGVGQPQHF,TGTGCCACGGCCAGGGGGGTTGGGCAGCCCCAGCATTTT
TRBJ2-1,TRBV20-1,-,few,CSATVNEQFF,TGCAGTGCTACGGTTAATGAGCAGTTCTTC
TRBJ1-1,TRBV11-2,TRBD1,few,CASSSGGSGANTEAFF,TGTGCCAGCAGCTCAGGGGGGTCGGGGGCGAACACTGAAGCTTTCTTT
TRBJ1-2,TRBV5-1,TRBD1,few,CASSLGDRGYGYTF,TGCGCCAGCAGCTTGGGGGACAGGGGCTATGGCTACACCTTC
TRBJ2-7,TRBV19,-,few,CASSIGGPSEQYF,TGTGCCAGTAGTATCGGCGGTCCTAGCGAGCAGTACTTC
TRBJ2-3,TRBV4-1,-,-,CASSQEGSLRTDTQYF,TGCGCCAGCAGCCAAGAAGGGAGCCTGAGGACAGATACGCAGTATTTT
TRBJ1-4,TRBV7-8,-,few,CASSPWRTANEKLFF,TGTGCCAGCAGCCCGTGGCGGACAGCAAATGAAAAACTGTTTTTT
TRBJ1-5,TRBV24-1,-,-,CATSDWGGGNQPQHF,TGTGCCACCAGTGATTGGGGAGGAGGCAATCAGCCCCAGCATTTT
TRBJ2-7,TRBV7-2,TRBD1,once,CASRPGQGRYEQYF,TGTGCCAGCAGACCGGGACAGGGGCGCTACGAGCAGTACTTC
TRBJ2-1,TRBV4-1,-,-,CASSTHSDSSGDEQFF,TGCGCCAGCAGCACTCACTCAGATTCCTCGGGGGATGAGCAGTTCTTC
TRBJ1-5,TRBV10-2,-,few,CASSWGVKGNQPQHF,TGCGCCAGCAGTTGGGGAGTAAAAGGCAATCAGCCCCAGCATTTT
TRBJ2-7,TRBV7-9,TRBD2,few,CASSPPYGTSGDYEQYF,TGTGCCAGCAGCCCGCCATATGGGACTAGCGGGGACTACGAGCAGTACTTC
TRBJ1-4,TRBV7-2,TRBD1,-,CASSLEGQGVATNEKLFF,TGTGCCAGCAGCTTAGAGGGACAGGGGGTTGCAACTAATGAAAAACTGTTTTTT
TRBJ1-4,TRBV14,-,-,CASSQGTVEKLFF,TGTGCCAGCAGCCAGGGCACAGTTGAAAAACTGTTTTTT